Listed below are T cell receptor beta chains from one sample, sequenced in a study of PD-1 blockade in classical Hodgkin lymphoma. Assay used: immunoSEQ multiplex PCR; TCRdb lists only in-frame clones, some missing. Altogether about 40,000 clones are present, approximately 71% being singletons, with the ten largest covering roughly 3%. Material: peripheral blood mononuclear cells (PBMCs), obtained at baseline. The receptors originated from a human donor with classical Hodgkin lymphoma. CDR3s include the opening cysteine and the closing phenylalanine or tryptophan.

j_call v_call cdr3_aa
TRBJ1-4 TRBV9 CASGGQKLFF
TRBJ1-2 TRBV2 CASSESVWTVGGYTF
TRBJ1-5 TRBV15 CATSRDRGNQPQHF
TRBJ2-7 TRBV5-5 CASSLVASGSYEQYF
TRBJ2-7 TRBV7-9 CASSLGDEQYF
TRBJ1-1 TRBV19 CASSILGNTEAFF
TRBJ1-2 TRBV2 CASSEDRSNYGYTF
TRBJ2-3 TRBV7-7 CASSLRPDRGATDTQYF
TRBJ1-4 TRBV7-9 CASSLRGLGEKLFF
TRBJ1-6 TRBV6-1 CASSETWAADNSPLHF
TRBJ2-7 TRBV7-6 CASSLAVSSYEQYF
TRBJ1-1 TRBV6-1 CASSESTDMNTEAFF
TRBJ2-5 TRBV7-9 CASSRTSVPETQYF
TRBJ1-5 TRBV28 CASSPRTGNQPQHF
TRBJ2-1 TRBV7-8 CASSARAWTGDENNEQFF
TRBJ2-1 TRBV12-5 CASGPPYSYNEQFF
TRBJ2-5 TRBV6-1 CASTQLWQETQYF
TRBJ2-7 TRBV19 CASSIARTYEQYF
TRBJ1-1 TRBV15 CATSREKGGSFF
TRBJ2-5 TRBV30 CAWSESETQYF